Detailed here is one T cell receptor (beta chain). The data originate from a study of T cell changes during pregnancy in multiple sclerosis. TCRdb keeps only in-frame clones here, not all; method: immunoSEQ multiplex PCR. Seen here are about 44,000 clones, 92% observed once, and the top ten hold roughly 0.7%. The clonotype originates from a female donor with multiple sclerosis, enrolled in a pregnancy study. The starting material was CD4+ T cells from peripheral blood mononuclear cells, obtained in the first trimester of pregnancy.

The CDR3 region is CASSQDRVGEQYF. The CDR3, as DNA: TGTGCCAGCAGCCAGGACAGGGTCGGCGAGCAGTACTTC. The chain employs TRBV14 and TRBJ2-7; 8 positions match TRBD1. Germline V lookup: CDR1 SGHDN, CDR2 FVKESK. The J segment lost 6 bases and the V segment lost 3 bases, leaving 4 bases of the junction unmatched. The CDR3 loop spans 13 amino acids.